A selection of T cell receptor beta chains follows, all from one sample in a study of CD8 T cells in Susac syndrome. Using its own MiXCR run on the immunoSEQ multiplex PCR reads, TCRdb lists one record per CDR3 protein. This table has 100,000 to 150,000 distinct CDR3 sequences, 90% to 95% appearing once. Sequenced sample: CD4+ T cells from PBMCs. The source is a human donor in good health. Each CDR3 is given with its conserved first and last residue. A D gene is named only where the DNA matches it firmly. Expanded clones get a size class; other rows say once, few or many, or leave the size out.

V: TRBV23-1; J: TRBJ2-1; D: -; size: -; CDR3: CASLGKRKGEFYNEQFF; DNA: TGCGCCAGCCTCGGAAAGCGGAAGGGGGAATTCTACAATGAGCAGTTCTTC
V: TRBV28; J: TRBJ1-5; D: -; size: -; CDR3: CASGSAGEPQHF; DNA: TGTGCCAGCGGGTCCGCGGGTGAGCCCCAGCATTTT
V: TRBV5-1; J: TRBJ2-5; D: -; size: -; CDR3: CASSFPGEETQYF; DNA: TGCGCCAGCAGCTTTCCAGGGGAAGAGACCCAGTACTTC
V: TRBV20-1; J: TRBJ2-3; D: -; size: once; CDR3: CSASSPDTQYF; DNA: TGCAGTGCTAGCTCCCCAGATACGCAGTATTTT
V: TRBV4-1; J: TRBJ1-1; D: -; size: -; CDR3: CASSQAISNTEAFF; DNA: TGCGCCAGCAGCCAAGCGATATCGAACACTGAAGCTTTCTTT
V: TRBV6-5; J: TRBJ2-7; D: TRBD1; size: -; CDR3: CASRTAGTGSGEQYF; DNA: TGTGCCAGCAGAACCGCCGGGACAGGGTCGGGCGAGCAGTACTTC
V: TRBV23-1; J: TRBJ2-1; D: TRBD1; size: -; CDR3: CASSLRQGYNEQFF; DNA: TGCGCCAGCAGTTTGAGACAGGGGTACAATGAGCAGTTCTTC
V: TRBV28; J: TRBJ1-1; D: -; size: -; CDR3: CASSPGFLNTEAFF; DNA: TGTGCCAGCAGTCCAGGGTTCCTGAACACTGAAGCTTTCTTT
V: TRBV7-9; J: TRBJ1-1; D: -; size: -; CDR3: CASSVDPASAEAFF; DNA: TGTGCCAGCAGCGTAGATCCGGCCTCGGCTGAAGCTTTCTTT
V: TRBV5-1; J: TRBJ2-1; D: -; size: -; CDR3: CASSLRVDNEQFF; DNA: TGCGCCAGCAGCTTGCGGGTGGACAATGAGCAGTTCTTC
V: TRBV10-3; J: TRBJ2-7; D: -; size: -; CDR3: CAISPSTYEQYF; DNA: TGTGCCATCAGTCCGAGTACCTACGAGCAGTACTTC
V: TRBV9; J: TRBJ2-5; D: TRBD2; size: -; CDR3: CASSAGGGRLQETQYF; DNA: TGTGCCAGCAGCGCGGGGGGTGGGAGGCTCCAAGAGACCCAGTACTTC
V: TRBV7-2; J: TRBJ2-1; D: TRBD2; size: -; CDR3: CATGGRTPPNEQFF; DNA: TGTGCCACCGGGGGGAGAACCCCACCCAATGAGCAGTTCTTC
V: TRBV2; J: TRBJ2-6; D: TRBD1; size: -; CDR3: CAGRTGLSGANVLTF; DNA: TGTGCCGGCAGGACAGGCCTCTCTGGGGCCAACGTCCTGACTTTC
V: TRBV5-1; J: TRBJ2-7; D: -; size: -; CDR3: CASARGETYEQYF; DNA: TGCGCCAGCGCCCGGGGAGAGACCTACGAGCAGTACTTC
V: TRBV12-3/TRBV12-4; J: TRBJ2-5; D: -; size: -; CDR3: CASTALGGETQYF; DNA: TGTGCCAGCACCGCCTTGGGGGGAGAGACCCAGTACTTC
V: TRBV7-8; J: TRBJ2-2; D: TRBD2; size: -; CDR3: CASSLGLAGSDGELFF; DNA: TGTGCCAGCAGCTTGGGACTAGCGGGTTCCGACGGGGAGCTGTTTTTT
V: TRBV7-2; J: TRBJ2-1; D: -; size: -; CDR3: CASSSGFGPYNEQFF; DNA: TGTGCCAGCAGCTCCGGCTTTGGGCCCTACAATGAGCAGTTCTTC
V: TRBV5-1; J: TRBJ2-2; D: TRBD1; size: -; CDR3: CASSRDRGNTGELFF; DNA: TGCGCCAGCAGTCGGGACAGGGGGAACACCGGGGAGCTGTTTTTT
V: TRBV12-3/TRBV12-4; J: TRBJ2-7; D: -; size: -; CDR3: CASRDTGTSYEQYF; DNA: TGTGCCAGCCGCGATACCGGGACGAGCTACGAGCAGTACTTC
V: TRBV12-3/TRBV12-4; J: TRBJ2-2; D: TRBD1; size: -; CDR3: CASSRTGATGELFF; DNA: TGTGCCAGTAGCCGGACAGGGGCCACCGGGGAGCTGTTTTTT
V: TRBV7-9; J: TRBJ2-1; D: -; size: -; CDR3: CASSPRGDTYNEQFF; DNA: TGTGCCAGCAGCCCTCGGGGCGACACCTACAATGAGCAGTTCTTC
V: TRBV3-1; J: TRBJ1-2; D: -; size: -; CDR3: CASSQGVDLRGYTF; DNA: TGTGCCAGCAGCCAAGGAGTAGACCTGAGGGGCTACACCTTC
V: TRBV3-1; J: TRBJ1-1; D: -; size: -; CDR3: CASSHGGVVGAFF; DNA: TGTGCCAGCAGCCACGGTGGGGTCGTCGGAGCTTTCTTT
V: TRBV29-1; J: TRBJ1-4; D: -; size: -; CDR3: CSVRDHRRGKLFF; DNA: TGCAGCGTCCGGGATCATCGCCGGGGAAAACTGTTTTTT
V: TRBV7-9; J: TRBJ2-6; D: -; size: -; CDR3: CASSLRLSGANVLTF; DNA: TGTGCCAGCAGCCTCAGACTCTCTGGGGCCAACGTCCTGACTTTC
V: TRBV29-1; J: TRBJ2-7; D: TRBD1; size: -; CDR3: CSVGRGLGEQYF; DNA: TGCAGCGTTGGCAGGGGGCTAGGGGAGCAGTACTTC
V: TRBV29-1; J: TRBJ2-1; D: -; size: -; CDR3: CSVDRGATYNEQFF; DNA: TGCAGCGTCGATCGGGGGGCGACCTACAATGAGCAGTTCTTC
V: TRBV5-1; J: TRBJ2-7; D: -; size: once; CDR3: CASSFAEAGGGYEQYF; DNA: TGCGCCAGCAGCTTCGCCGAAGCAGGAGGAGGCTACGAGCAGTACTTC
V: TRBV5-1; J: TRBJ2-2; D: TRBD2; size: -; CDR3: CASSPLGGGLYTGELFF; DNA: TGCGCCAGCAGCCCCCTTGGGGGGGGACTATACACCGGGGAGCTGTTTTTT
V: TRBV3-1; J: TRBJ2-7; D: -; size: -; CDR3: CASSQERRGNSYEQYF; DNA: TGTGCCAGCAGCCAGGAAAGGCGGGGAAACTCCTACGAGCAGTACTTC